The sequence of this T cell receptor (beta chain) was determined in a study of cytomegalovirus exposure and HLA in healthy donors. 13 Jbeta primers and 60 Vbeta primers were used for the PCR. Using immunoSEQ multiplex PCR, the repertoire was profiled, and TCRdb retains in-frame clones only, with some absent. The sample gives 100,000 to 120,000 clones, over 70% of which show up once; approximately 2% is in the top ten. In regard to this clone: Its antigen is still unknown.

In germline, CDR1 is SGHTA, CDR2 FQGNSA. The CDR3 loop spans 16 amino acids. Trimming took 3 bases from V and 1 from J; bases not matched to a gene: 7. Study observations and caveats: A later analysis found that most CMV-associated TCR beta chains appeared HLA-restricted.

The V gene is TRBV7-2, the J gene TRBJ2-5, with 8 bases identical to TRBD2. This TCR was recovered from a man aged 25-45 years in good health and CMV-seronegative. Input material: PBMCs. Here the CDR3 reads CASSFATSGFQETQYF. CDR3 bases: TGTGCCAGCAGCTTCGCTACTAGCGGATTCCAAGAGACCCAGTACTTC.